This TCR beta chain emerged from a study of blood T cell repertoires in COVID-19 (dated by TCRdb to 2018 to 2021). With respect to the entire study: Collaborator samples came from the United States, Italy and Spain and covered acute and convalescent phases of COVID-19. A de-identified subject ID, COVID-19 status, age in years and sex were almost always included in the sample metadata. Where HLA class I and class II types were available, the types were taken from metadata supplied by the sample provider, not from assay-based typing. The material from the prospective study consisted of cDNA or gDNA derived from T cells, B-cell-depleted T cells, or PBMCs. The samples were drawn from the first 160 participants of the ongoing ImmuneRACE study and from under 1,500 subjects provided by 6 global collaborators. The repertoires were made available in a free public database intended to serve as a resource for research on the immune response to SARS-CoV-2. The dataset comprised deeply sampled blood TCRbeta repertoires from subjects exposed to, actively infected with, or recovered from COVID-19.

Of note for this clone: What this receptor recognizes is not known. No per-base quality is available; no much larger clone lies one base away.

The immunoSEQ Assay, a bias-controlled multiplex PCR, was used to amplify TCRbeta CDR3 regions from genomic DNA. Per the source publication's procedure: Nucleated cell counts per sample were estimated from amplification of reference gene primers within the assay. To quantify the absolute abundance of each unique TCRbeta CDR3 rearrangement, sequence reads were collapsed and filtered. Productive Simpson clonality was computed per sample as the square root of Simpson's diversity index over productive rearrangements. TCRdb took over this immuneACCESS table, retaining in-frame rearrangements with V and J assigned. Such tables are incomplete; in checked studies, under half of the missing clones stem from an unresolved V gene, and the remainder is unexplained. From that table come the V and J calls and clone size; the DNA was used to work out D and trimming. The sample table holds some 110,000 clones, of which over 65% were seen once. The ten largest clones capture about 6.8% of the sample.

Findings and caveats that apply to the study as a whole: Clinical and demographic metadata were provided uncurated, with the amount varying by source and participant.

Relative to germline, V is 1 base shorter and J is 8 bases shorter, with 6 bases between their ends. The germline V gene gives CDR1 as SGHDN and CDR2 as FVKESK. The CDR3 starts with the cysteine, ends with the phenylalanine, and has 13 residues. Left in the record is the CDR3 DNA by itself, 39 bases read in frame from the first base. Collaborating institutions collected whole blood in K2EDTA tubes following their own protocols. For TCRbeta analysis, collaborators shipped samples as frozen whole blood, isolated PBMCs, or DNA extracted from either of those sample types. This TCR was recovered from a man in his sixties or seventies with acute or convalescent COVID-19. The chain employs TRBV14 and TRBJ1-6; confidence is insufficient to name the D gene. Sequencing was carried out using peripheral blood. In nucleotide form, the sequence is TGTGCCAGCAGCCAAGGGCAGTATTCACCCCTCCACTTT. Its translation reads: CASSQGQYSPLHF.